These T cell receptor beta chains were read from a single sample in a study of cytomegalovirus exposure and HLA in healthy donors. The data were produced by immunoSEQ multiplex PCR, yet TCRdb's version contains in-frame clones alone and is incomplete. The table lists roughly 120,000 clones, around 75% of them singletons, with around 1.5% in the top ten. What was sequenced was PBMCs. The receptors come from a woman aged 18-29 years in good health and CMV-seronegative. The CDR3 runs from the conserved cysteine through the conserved F or W. D genes are given only for firm matches. Rows give clone size only sometimes, using once, few, many, or a class for an expanded clone.

cdr3_length | clone_size | d_call | j_call | v_call | cdr3_nt | cdr3_aa
13 | NA | NA | TRBJ1-5 | TRBV9 | TGTGCCAGCAGCGGACAGCCCAATCAGCCCCAGCATTTT | CASSGQPNQPQHF
16 | once | NA | TRBJ2-2 | TRBV5-6 | TGTGCCAGCAGGGCGTCACGAAGGGAGTACACCGGGGAGCTGTTTTTT | CASRASRREYTGELFF
17 | NA | NA | TRBJ1-2 | TRBV19 | TGTGCCAGTAGTATAAAGACGTTGGGTGACAGAAGGTCCGGCTACACCTTC | CASSIKTLGDRRSGYTF
14 | once | TRBD1 | TRBJ1-2 | TRBV28 | TGTGCCAGCAGGACACCGGGACAGGTGATTGGCTACACCTTC | CASRTPGQVIGYTF
14 | NA | TRBD2 | TRBJ2-1 | TRBV29-1 | TGCAGCGTCGGACTAGCGGGGTCCCGAAATGAGCAGTTCTTC | CSVGLAGSRNEQFF
16 | NA | NA | TRBJ1-6 | TRBV19 | TGTGCCAGTACCTCCCAACTCGGACAGCGAAATTCACCCCTCCACTTT | CASTSQLGQRNSPLHF
14 | few | NA | TRBJ1-1 | TRBV4-1 | TGCGCCAGCAGCCAAAGGACTATGAACACTGAAGCTTTCTTT | CASSQRTMNTEAFF
17 | once | NA | TRBJ1-4 | TRBV28 | TGTGCCAGCGACCCTGGGAGGGGAATTACAACTAATGAAAAACTGTTTTTT | CASDPGRGITTNEKLFF
16 | NA | NA | TRBJ1-5 | TRBV5-4 | TGTGCCAGCAGCTTGGACAGTACATCGGGAAATCAGCCCCAGCATTTT | CASSLDSTSGNQPQHF
15 | once | TRBD1 | TRBJ1-6 | TRBV13 | TGTGCCAGCAGGCCCTCGGGACAGAAAAATTCACCCCTCCACTTT | CASRPSGQKNSPLHF
16 | NA | TRBD1 | TRBJ2-5 | TRBV19 | TGTGCCAGTAGCACTCACCGGGACAGGGAAATAAAGACCCAGTACTTC | CASSTHRDREIKTQYF
14 | NA | NA | TRBJ1-2 | TRBV5-4 | TGTGCCAGCAGCTTGACAGGGACTAACTATGGCTACACCTTC | CASSLTGTNYGYTF
12 | NA | NA | TRBJ2-5 | TRBV2 | TGTGCCAGCGGGGGGGCGGGAGAGACCCAGTACTTC | CASGGAGETQYF
13 | NA | NA | TRBJ1-1 | TRBV19 | TGTGCCAGTATAGGACAGCTAACCACTGAAGCTTTCTTT | CASIGQLTTEAFF
14 | few | TRBD1 | TRBJ1-4 | TRBV9 | TGTGCCAGCAGCGAGGGGGCCTCTAATGAAAAACTGTTTTTT | CASSEGASNEKLFF
15 | NA | NA | TRBJ1-1 | TRBV28 | TGTGCCAGCAGCCCGACAGGAAAGATGAACACTGAAGCTTTCTTT | CASSPTGKMNTEAFF
17 | NA | NA | TRBJ2-2 | TRBV7-9 | TGTGCCAGCAGCCCCTCCCCCGGAGGCTTGAACACCGGGGAGCTGTTTTTT | CASSPSPGGLNTGELFF
19 | NA | TRBD1 | TRBJ1-5 | TRBV15 | TGTGCCACCAGCAGAGATCAGGGACAGGGTGAAGAGAGCAATCAGCCCCAGCATTTT | CATSRDQGQGEESNQPQHF
13 | NA | NA | TRBJ1-4 | TRBV5-6 | TGTGCCAGCAGCTTTTCGGCGGAAGAAAAACTGTTTTTT | CASSFSAEEKLFF
15 | NA | TRBD1 | TRBJ2-7 | TRBV5-1 | TGCGCCAGCAGCCCGGCCGGGACAGGGGGACCGGAGCAGTACTTC | CASSPAGTGGPEQYF
14 | NA | NA | TRBJ1-5 | TRBV6-6 | TGTGCCAGCAGTTACAGCAGGGTAGGGCAGCCCCAGCATTTT | CASSYSRVGQPQHF
14 | NA | TRBD1 | TRBJ2-7 | TRBV2 | TGTGCCAGGGGGGGACAGGGGGCTTATTACGAGCAGTACTTC | CARGGQGAYYEQYF
14 | NA | NA | TRBJ1-4 | TRBV30 | TGTGCCTGGAGTAGACCTACCGTCAGGGGTAAAGTGTTTTTT | CAWSRPTVRGKVFF
14 | NA | NA | TRBJ1-1 | TRBV11-2 | TGTGCCAGCAGCACCGGACAGACGAACACTGAAGCTTTCTTT | CASSTGQTNTEAFF
13 | few | NA | TRBJ1-2 | TRBV6-5 | TGTGCCAGCGGCCCACAGCTAAACTATGGCTACACCTTC | CASGPQLNYGYTF
13 | few | NA | TRBJ2-5 | TRBV7-2 | TGTGCCAGCAGCTTAGGACAGCAAGAGACCCAGTACTTC | CASSLGQQETQYF
13 | NA | NA | TRBJ1-5 | TRBV18 | TGTGCCAGCTCTTCCGACGGCGGTCAGCCCCAGCATTTT | CASSSDGGQPQHF
16 | NA | TRBD1 | TRBJ1-6 | TRBV5-6 | TGTGCCAGCAGCACCTCAAACAGGGGAAGGGATTCACCCCTCCACTTT | CASSTSNRGRDSPLHF